Shown below are 21 T cell receptor beta chains from a single sample sequenced in a study of blood T cell repertoires in COVID-19. Sequencing was performed with immunoSEQ multiplex PCR; in TCRdb, only in-frame clones are kept and a portion is missing. The repertoire includes around 30,000 clones, 90% of them detected once, and roughly a fifth sits in the top ten. The sequencing input was peripheral blood. All receptors derive from a man older than 75 with acute or convalescent COVID-19.

As for this clone: One end of the junction varies from germline; a read error may be responsible. This chain joins TRBV2 and TRBJ1-5, with D possibly matching TRBD1 (6 bases). CDR1 and CDR2 (germline): SNHLY, FYNNEI. This CDR3 contains 13 residues. For the CDR3, the DNA is TGTGCCAGCAGAGAAGGACAGAATCAGCCCCAGCATTTT. This encodes CASREGQNQPQHF.

The CDR3 loop is CAWSVGQYRMNTEAFF. In DNA form, the CDR3 reads TGTGCCTGGAGTGTGGGACAGTATAGGATGAACACTGAAGCTTTCTTT. The genes are TRBV30 and TRBJ1-1; 7 nucleotides agree with TRBD1. CDR1 is GTSNPN and CDR2 is SVGIG in the germline V gene (reference sequence). This CDR3 has 16 residues. V gave up 0 bases and J gave up 0 bases; unmatched junction bases: 7.

The genes are TRBV24-1 and TRBJ2-2; D is unclear. Trimming stripped 3 bases from V and 4 bases from J, with 11 bases between. The germline V gene has CDR1 KGHDR and CDR2 SFDVKD. The CDR3 has 15 residues. The CDR3 coding sequence is TGTGCCACCAGTGATCACACGTCCATCACCGGGGAGCTGTTTTTT. Its protein product is CATSDHTSITGELFF.

The chain uses TRBV4-1 and TRBJ2-7; D is perhaps TRBD1 (7 bases). The CDR3 contains 15 residues. The V end lost 6 bases, the J end lost 3 bases, and 18 bases lay between the germline ends. Germline CDR1 is MGHRA and CDR2 is YSYEKL. CDR3 DNA sequence: TGCGCCAGCAGTCATACAGGGGAGGAATTCTACGAGCAGTACTTC. Translation gives CASSHTGEEFYEQYF.

In this sample, this clone turned up once. The CDR3 DNA reads as TGTGCCAGTAGTATAGGGGTCTTTGGAGACTACACCTTC. The encoded protein is CASSIGVFGDYTF. This chain links TRBV19 with TRBJ1-2; D unresolved. In germline, CDR1 is LNHDA, CDR2 SQIVND (reference sequence). This CDR3 is 13 amino acids long. Deletions cut 1 base from V and 10 bases from J, with 13 bases between. The whole variable domain, filled in from reference TRBV19 and TRBJ1-2, reads DGGITQSPKYLFRKEGQNVTLSCEQNLNHDAMYWYRQDPGQGLRLIYYSQIVNDFQKGDIAEGYSVSREKKESFPLTVTSAQKNPTAFYLCASSIGVFGDYTFGSGTRLTVV.

V and J are TRBV18 and TRBJ1-1, with 7 bases lining up with TRBD1. The CDR3 is 14 residues long. After removal of 2 bases from V and 6 bases from J, the junction contained 6 bases not matched to a gene. Germline CDR1 reads KGHSH; CDR2 reads LQKENI. The DNA of the CDR3 is TGTGCCAGCTCACCAGCCAGGGGGATAGCTGAAGCTTTCTTT. Its protein product is CASSPARGIAEAFF.

V usage is TRBV7-6 and J usage is TRBJ2-5; 8 bases align to TRBD1. Germline V gives CDR1 SGHVS, CDR2 FNYEAQ. The V segment lost 4 bases and the J segment 1 base; nucleotides outside the gene matches: 8. The CDR3 totals 16 residues. The CDR3 DNA reads TGTGCCAGCAGCTCCCGCTTGACAGGGGCCCAAGAGACCCAGTACTTC. It translates to CASSSRLTGAQETQYF.

The chain joins TRBV18 to TRBJ1-1, with D unresolved. V lost 4 bases to trimming and J lost 1 base, with 16 bases between them. This CDR3 spans 16 amino acids. CDR1 and CDR2 from the germline V gene are KGHSH and LQKENI. Written as DNA, the CDR3 is TGTGCCAGCTCACTCTCAACTATTTCCCAGAACACTGAAGCTTTCTTT. Translating gives CASSLSTISQNTEAFF.

The chain uses TRBV25-1 and TRBJ1-1, with D possibly TRBD1 on 6 matching bases. V dropped 4 bases and J dropped 1 base, with 13 bases sitting between them. Germline CDR1 is MGHDK and CDR2 is SYGVNS. CDR3 length: 15 amino acids. The DNA for the CDR3 is TGTGCCAGCAGTGCCAGACAGGCCTCGAACACTGAAGCTTTCTTT. It specifies CASSARQASNTEAFF.

The V gene is TRBV5-1, the J gene TRBJ1-6; D remains unclear. CDR1 is SGHRS and CDR2 is YFSETQ in the germline V gene. The CDR3 is made up of 15 amino acids. V was shortened by 0 bases and J by 7 bases, with 11 bases between the two germline ends. CDR3 sequence: CASSLEKARNSPLHF. The CDR3 DNA is TGCGCCAGCAGCTTGGAAAAGGCGAGGAATTCACCCCTCCACTTT.

This clone was found once. CDR3 sequence: CASSSGWVPYEQYF. CDR3 coding DNA: TGTGCCAGCAGCTCCGGGTGGGTTCCCTACGAGCAGTACTTC. The genes are TRBV7-9 and TRBJ2-7; D unresolved. V was pared by 4 bases and J by 2 bases, with 12 bases between. Per germline, CDR1 SEHNR and CDR2 FQNEAQ (reference sequence). The CDR3 contains 14 residues.

This clone has a single count. V is TRBV5-4 and J is TRBJ1-6; D is uncertain. The CDR3 is made up of 15 amino acids. CDR1 is SGHNT, CDR2 YYREEE, per germline (reference sequence). The V gene lost 0 bases and the J gene lost 7 bases, with 11 bases spanning the gap. In DNA form, the CDR3 reads TGTGCCAGCAGCTTGGATTTCTCGAGGAATTCACCCCTCCACTTT. Translating it yields CASSLDFSRNSPLHF.

The chain recombines TRBV5-5 with TRBJ1-2; possible D gene TRBD1, 5 bases. CDR3 size: 14 residues. Deletions cut 0 bases from V and 12 bases from J, with 18 bases between. CDR1 SGHKS and CDR2 YYEKEE come from the germline V gene (reference sequence). CDR3 residues: CASSLEGRIGADTF. For the CDR3, the DNA is TGTGCCAGCAGCTTGGAAGGCAGGATAGGGGCGGACACCTTC.

This chain joins TRBV7-2 and TRBJ2-5, with D unclear. This CDR3 has 15 residues. Between the trimmed V and J ends, which lost 1 base and 5 bases, there was a span of 14 bases. In germline, CDR1 is SGHTA, CDR2 FQGNSA. The CDR3 loop is CASSLVTVGWETQYF. The CDR3 nucleotides read TGTGCCAGCAGCTTAGTTACGGTTGGTTGGGAGACCCAGTACTTC.

This clone was counted a few times. V usage is TRBV3-1 (or the pseudogene TRBV3-2) and J usage is TRBJ2-5, with D hard to call. The V end lost 3 bases, the J end lost 1 base, and 3 bases lay between the germline ends. The CDR3 loop spans 12 amino acids. The germline CDR1 and CDR2 sequences are LGHDT and YNNKEL (reference sequence). The CDR3 DNA is TGTGCCAGCAGCCACCTCCAAGAGACCCAGTACTTC. The encoded protein is CASSHLQETQYF.

The sample holds one count of this clone. The chain is built from TRBV5-4 and TRBJ2-5; TRBD2 matches 10 bases. There are 16 residues in the CDR3. Trimming cost V 0 bases and J 2 bases; bases outside gene matches: 4. The germline CDR1 and CDR2 sequences are SGHNT and YYREEE (reference sequence). In DNA, the CDR3 is TGTGCCAGCAGCTTGGAACATAGCGGGGGGCAAGAGACCCAGTACTTC. Its protein is CASSLEHSGGQETQYF.

The chain is built from TRBV5-8 and TRBJ2-3; D is possibly TRBD1 (6 bases). The CDR3 is made up of 14 amino acids. The germline V gene has CDR1 SGHTS and CDR2 YDEGEE. The V end was cut by 2 bases, the J end by 4 bases, with 11 bases between. DNA for the CDR3: TGTGCCAGCAGCTTACAGGGTGGCGCAGATACGCAGTATTTT. It codes for CASSLQGGADTQYF.

The rearrangement links TRBV4-2 to TRBJ1-1; TRBD1 might be the D (6 bases). Per the germline V gene, CDR1 is LGHNA and CDR2 is YNFKEQ. The V and J ends lost 0 bases and 4 bases respectively, with 12 bases between them. The CDR3 covers 15 residues. CDR3 bases: TGTGCCAGCAGCCAAGAAGTGCAGGGGTTCACTGAAGCTTTCTTT. This sequence encodes CASSQEVQGFTEAFF.

The gene calls are TRBV7-9 and TRBJ2-6, with 7 bases fitting TRBD1. V lost 5 bases to trimming and J lost 9 bases; unmatched junction nucleotides: 7. This CDR3 comprises 14 residues. Germline-derived CDR1 and CDR2 are SEHNR and FQNEAQ (reference sequence). The CDR3 DNA follows: TGTGCCAGCAGCGTGGACAGGACTTACAACGTCCTGACTTTC. Translated, it gives CASSVDRTYNVLTF.

The chain combines TRBV6-5 with TRBJ1-4; 9 bases map to TRBD1. This CDR3 is 14 amino acids long. With V trimmed by 6 bases and J by 8 bases, 7 bases remained unmatched. Germline CDR1 reads MNHEY; CDR2 reads SVGAGI. For the CDR3, the DNA is TGTGCCAGCAGGAAGGACAGGGGAAAGGAAAAACTGTTTTTT. Its translation is CASRKDRGKEKLFF.

The table lists this clone with a count of one. This rearrangement joins TRBV19 to TRBJ1-1; no reliable D call. The CDR3 sequence is 15 residues long. From germline, CDR1 is LNHDA and CDR2 SQIVND (reference sequence). V lost 5 bases and J 4 bases, leaving 17 bases between the germline ends. This CDR3 is CASSSLTRGGTEAFF. CDR3 coding DNA: TGTGCCAGTAGTTCCCTGACCCGGGGAGGCACTGAAGCTTTCTTT.